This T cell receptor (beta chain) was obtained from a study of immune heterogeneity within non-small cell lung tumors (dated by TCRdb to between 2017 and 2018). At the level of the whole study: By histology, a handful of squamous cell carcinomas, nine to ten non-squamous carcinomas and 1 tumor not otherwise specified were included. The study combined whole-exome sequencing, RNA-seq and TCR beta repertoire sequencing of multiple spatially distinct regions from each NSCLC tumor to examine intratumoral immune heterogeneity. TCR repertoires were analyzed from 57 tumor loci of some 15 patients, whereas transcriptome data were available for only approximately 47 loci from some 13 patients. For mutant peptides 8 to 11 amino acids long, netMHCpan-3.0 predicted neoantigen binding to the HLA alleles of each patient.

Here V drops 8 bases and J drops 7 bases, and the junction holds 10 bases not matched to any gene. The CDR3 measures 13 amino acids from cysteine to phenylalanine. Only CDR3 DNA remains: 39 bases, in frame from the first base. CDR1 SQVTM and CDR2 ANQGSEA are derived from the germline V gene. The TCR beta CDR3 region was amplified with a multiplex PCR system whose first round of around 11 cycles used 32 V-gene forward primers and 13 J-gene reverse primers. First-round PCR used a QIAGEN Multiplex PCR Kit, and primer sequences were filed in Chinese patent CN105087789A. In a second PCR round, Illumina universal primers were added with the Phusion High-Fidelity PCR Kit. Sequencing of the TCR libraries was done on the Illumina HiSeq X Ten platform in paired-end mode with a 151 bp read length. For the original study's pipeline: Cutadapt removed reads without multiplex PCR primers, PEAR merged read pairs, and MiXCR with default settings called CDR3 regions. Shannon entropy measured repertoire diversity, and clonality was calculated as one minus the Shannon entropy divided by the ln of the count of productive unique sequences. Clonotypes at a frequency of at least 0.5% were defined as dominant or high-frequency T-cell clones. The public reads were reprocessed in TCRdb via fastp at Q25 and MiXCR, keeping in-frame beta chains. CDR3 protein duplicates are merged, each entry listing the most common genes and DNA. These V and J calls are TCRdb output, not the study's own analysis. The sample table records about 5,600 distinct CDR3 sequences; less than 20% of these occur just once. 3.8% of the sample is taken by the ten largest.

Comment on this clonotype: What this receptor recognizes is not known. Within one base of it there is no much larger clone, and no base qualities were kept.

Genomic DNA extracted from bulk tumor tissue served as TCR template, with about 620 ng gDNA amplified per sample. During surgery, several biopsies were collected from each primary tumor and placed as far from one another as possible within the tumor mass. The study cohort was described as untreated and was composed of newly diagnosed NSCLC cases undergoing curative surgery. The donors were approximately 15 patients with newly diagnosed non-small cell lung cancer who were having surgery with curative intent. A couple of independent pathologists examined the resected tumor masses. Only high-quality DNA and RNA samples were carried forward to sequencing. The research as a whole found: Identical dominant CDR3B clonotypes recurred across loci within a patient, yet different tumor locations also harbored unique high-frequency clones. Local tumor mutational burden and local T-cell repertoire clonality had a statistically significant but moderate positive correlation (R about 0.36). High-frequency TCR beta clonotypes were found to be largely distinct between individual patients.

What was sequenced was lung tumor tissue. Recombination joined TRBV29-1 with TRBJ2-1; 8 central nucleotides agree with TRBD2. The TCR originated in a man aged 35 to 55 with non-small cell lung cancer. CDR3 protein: CSTETSVGNEQFF. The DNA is TGCAGCACGGAGACTAGCGTCGGGAATGAGCAGTTCTTC.